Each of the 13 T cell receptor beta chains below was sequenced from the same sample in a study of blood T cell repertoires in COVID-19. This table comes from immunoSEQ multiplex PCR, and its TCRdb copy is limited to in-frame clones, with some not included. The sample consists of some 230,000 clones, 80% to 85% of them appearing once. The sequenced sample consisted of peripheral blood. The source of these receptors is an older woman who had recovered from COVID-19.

DNA of the CDR3: TGTGCCAGCAGCGACAGGGGGGAGGATGGCTACACCTTC. It yields the protein CASSDRGEDGYTF. This sequence joins TRBV6-2 or TRBV6-3 and TRBJ1-2, with 9 bases lining up with TRBD1. V trimming: 6 bases; J trimming: 6 bases; junction bases outside the gene matches: 5. The CDR3 is 13 residues long. CDR1 and CDR2 from the germline V gene are MNHEY and SVGEGT.

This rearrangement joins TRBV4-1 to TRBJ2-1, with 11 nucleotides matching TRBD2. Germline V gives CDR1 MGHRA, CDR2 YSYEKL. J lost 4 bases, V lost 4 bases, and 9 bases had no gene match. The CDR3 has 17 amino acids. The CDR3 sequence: CASSRLLAGAIYNEQFF. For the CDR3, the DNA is TGCGCCAGCAGCCGACTACTAGCGGGGGCCATTTACAATGAGCAGTTCTTC.

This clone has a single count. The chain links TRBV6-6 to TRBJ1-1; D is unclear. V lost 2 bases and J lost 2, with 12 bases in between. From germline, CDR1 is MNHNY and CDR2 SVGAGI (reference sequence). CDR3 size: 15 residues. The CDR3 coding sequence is TGTGCCAGCAGTTACCCCAAAGGAGGAAACACTGAAGCTTTCTTT. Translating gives CASSYPKGGNTEAFF.

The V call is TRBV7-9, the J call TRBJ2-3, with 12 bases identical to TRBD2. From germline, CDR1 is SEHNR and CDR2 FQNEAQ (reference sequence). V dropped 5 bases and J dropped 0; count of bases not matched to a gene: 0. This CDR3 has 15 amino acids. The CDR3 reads CASSGLAGSTDTQYF. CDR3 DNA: TGTGCCAGCAGCGGACTAGCGGGAAGCACAGATACGCAGTATTTT.

DNA for the CDR3: TGTGCCAGCAGCGCCCGACAGGGGGCGGTAATTAATTCACCCCTCCACTTT. It specifies CASSARQGAVINSPLHF. The rearrangement joins TRBV7-2 to TRBJ1-6, with TRBD1 identical over 10 bases. CDR3 length: 17 amino acids. Germline V CDR1 and CDR2: SGHTA, FQGNSA. V shed 5 bases, J shed 6 bases, and the junction held 10 bases outside the gene matches.

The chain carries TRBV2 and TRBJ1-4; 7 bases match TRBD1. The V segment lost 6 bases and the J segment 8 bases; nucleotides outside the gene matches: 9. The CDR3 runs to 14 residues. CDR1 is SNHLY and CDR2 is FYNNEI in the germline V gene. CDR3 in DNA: TGTGCCAGCAGGGAGGTACAGGGGAGGGAAAAACTGTTTTTT. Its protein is CASREVQGREKLFF.

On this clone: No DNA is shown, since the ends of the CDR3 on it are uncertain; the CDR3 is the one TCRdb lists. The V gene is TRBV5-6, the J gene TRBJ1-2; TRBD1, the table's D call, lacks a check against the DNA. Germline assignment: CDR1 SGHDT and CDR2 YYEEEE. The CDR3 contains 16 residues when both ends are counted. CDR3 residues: CASSPSPVGTGILHTF.

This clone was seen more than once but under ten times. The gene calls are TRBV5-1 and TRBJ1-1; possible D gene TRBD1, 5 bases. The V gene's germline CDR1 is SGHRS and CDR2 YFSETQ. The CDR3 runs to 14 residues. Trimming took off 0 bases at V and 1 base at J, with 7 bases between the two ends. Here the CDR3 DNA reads TGCGCCAGCAGCTTGGGACAGACGAACACTGAAGCTTTCTTT. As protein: CASSLGQTNTEAFF.

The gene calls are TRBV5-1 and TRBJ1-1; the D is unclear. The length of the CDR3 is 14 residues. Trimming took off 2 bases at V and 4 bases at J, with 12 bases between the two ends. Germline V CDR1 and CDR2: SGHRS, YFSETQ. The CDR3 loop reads CASSFVQAGTEAFF. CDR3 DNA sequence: TGCGCCAGCAGCTTTGTCCAGGCAGGCACTGAAGCTTTCTTT.

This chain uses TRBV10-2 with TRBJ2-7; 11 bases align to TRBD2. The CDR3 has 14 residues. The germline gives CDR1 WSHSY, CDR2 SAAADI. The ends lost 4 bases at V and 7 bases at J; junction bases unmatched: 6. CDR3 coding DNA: TGCGCCAGCAGTGTTAGCGGGGGGGCCAGTGAGCAGTACTTC. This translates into CASSVSGGASEQYF.

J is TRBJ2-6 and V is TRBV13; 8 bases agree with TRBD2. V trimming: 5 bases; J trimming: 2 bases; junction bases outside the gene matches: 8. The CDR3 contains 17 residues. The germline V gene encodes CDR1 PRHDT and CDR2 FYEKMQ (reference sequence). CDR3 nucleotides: TGTGCCAGCAGCCCCATGGGGCGGGGGGCTGGGGCCAACGTCCTGACTTTC. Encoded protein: CASSPMGRGAGANVLTF.

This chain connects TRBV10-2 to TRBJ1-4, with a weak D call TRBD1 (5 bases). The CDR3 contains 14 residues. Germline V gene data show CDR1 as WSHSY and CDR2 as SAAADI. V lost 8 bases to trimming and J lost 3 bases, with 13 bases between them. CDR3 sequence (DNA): TGCGCCAGCTCCCCCAGGGTCCCTAATGAAAAACTGTTTTTT. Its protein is CASSPRVPNEKLFF.

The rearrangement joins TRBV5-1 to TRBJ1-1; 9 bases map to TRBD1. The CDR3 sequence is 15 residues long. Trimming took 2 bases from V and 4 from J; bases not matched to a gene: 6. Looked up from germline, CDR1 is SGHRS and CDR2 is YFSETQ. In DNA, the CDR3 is TGCGCCAGCAGCTTCAACAGGGGGCTGAGCACTGAAGCTTTCTTT. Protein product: CASSFNRGLSTEAFF. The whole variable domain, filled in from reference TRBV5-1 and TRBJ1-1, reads KAGVTQTPRYLIKTRGQQVTLSCSPISGHRSVSWYQQTPGQGLQFLFEYFSETQRNKGNFPGRFSGRQFSNSRSEMNVSTLELGDSALYLCASSFNRGLSTEAFFGQGTRLTVV.